The clone carrying this T cell receptor beta chain was picked up many times. As yet, its antigen is unknown. The source of the sample is a study of early T cells in non-severe SARS-CoV-2 infection. The wider study: Sequenced material consisted of bulk RNA (from unsorted whole blood), and chains were unpaired. Findings and limits, study-wide: VDJdb matching, biased toward anti-spike CD8 responses, missed private and CD4 specificities.

Attachment of unique molecular identifiers was made to individual cDNA molecules. TCRdb reprocessed the 5' RACE reads with MiXCR, giving one entry per CDR3 protein. The sample records roughly 36,000 distinct CDR3 sequences, approximately 5% being singletons. Trimming stripped 5 bases from V and 5 bases from J, with 15 bases between. Germline lookup yields CDR1 SEHNR and CDR2 FQNEAQ (reference sequence). The CDR3 is made up of 15 amino acids. Material: whole blood. J is TRBJ1-4 and V is TRBV7-9; a possible D gene is TRBD1 (5 bases). The clonotype comes from an adult who was a healthcare worker with PCR-confirmed SARS-CoV-2 infection or an uninfected control (not recorded which). Written as DNA, the CDR3 is TGTGCCAGCAGCCGCGATAGGGGTACCAATGAAAAACTGTTTTTT. Its translation is CASSRDRGTNEKLFF.